Listed here are 7 T cell receptor beta chains from one sample, sequenced in a study of blood T cell repertoires in COVID-19. TCRdb's copy holds only in-frame clones and misses some; the assay was immunoSEQ multiplex PCR. Of approximately 300,000 clones listed, 86% are singletons. Sequencing used PBMCs or T cells enriched from blood (not recorded which). These receptors were taken from a man younger than 40 who had recovered from COVID-19.

The chain recombines TRBV27 with TRBJ1-5, with a tentative D call TRBD1 (6 bases). Germline CDR1 MNHEY, CDR2 SMNVEV (reference sequence). The CDR3 consists of 17 residues. The V end was cut by 6 bases, the J end by 11 bases, with 29 bases between. CDR3 sequence: CASRSEIQGPGRGTQHF. In DNA, the CDR3 is TGTGCCAGCAGGAGCGAGATACAGGGTCCAGGTAGGGGGACCCAGCATTTT.

Only a few counts were recorded for this clone. The CDR3 DNA reads as TGTGCCAGCAGTCCACAGGGGGTTAGAAACACCATATATTTT. Its translation is CASSPQGVRNTIYF. The chain recombines TRBV6-5 with TRBJ1-3, with 8 bases that match TRBD1. The CDR3 totals 14 residues. V shed 5 bases and J 5 bases; nucleotides not matched to a gene: 5. Per the germline V gene, CDR1 is MNHEY and CDR2 is SVGAGI.

The J gene is TRBJ1-1, the V gene TRBV5-4; 8 bases map to TRBD1. V dropped 1 base and J dropped 4; count of bases not matched to a gene: 6. Germline V gives CDR1 SGHNT, CDR2 YYREEE (reference sequence). The CDR3 consists of 15 residues. Written as DNA, the CDR3 is TGTGCCAGCAGCTTGCGGGACAGGATGACCACTGAAGCTTTCTTT. Protein: CASSLRDRMTTEAFF.

The rearrangement joins TRBV5-1 to TRBJ1-2; 9 nucleotides align to TRBD1. Trimming at V came to 4 bases and at J to 4 bases, leaving 2 bases not matched to a gene. Germline V lookup: CDR1 SGHRS, CDR2 YFSETQ. There are 13 residues in the CDR3. The DNA for the CDR3 is TGCGCCAGCAGCGCGGACAGGGGCTATGGCTACACCTTC. Its protein product is CASSADRGYGYTF. Using reference TRBV5-1 and TRBJ1-2 for the parts outside the CDR3, the full variable domain is KAGVTQTPRYLIKTRGQQVTLSCSPISGHRSVSWYQQTPGQGLQFLFEYFSETQRNKGNFPGRFSGRQFSNSRSEMNVSTLELGDSALYLCASSADRGYGYTFGSGTRLTVV.

The V call is TRBV18, the J call TRBJ2-3; D perhaps matches TRBD1 (6 bases). The V end lost 3 bases, the J end lost 2 bases, and 12 bases lay between the germline ends. Germline lookup yields CDR1 KGHSH and CDR2 LQKENI. The CDR3 runs to 15 residues. Here the CDR3 reads CASSPRDTSTDTQYF. The DNA for the CDR3 is TGTGCCAGCTCACCGAGGGACACCTCCACAGATACGCAGTATTTT.

In the case of this clone: This sample also contains other DNA sequences that code for the same CDR3. The rearrangement links TRBV9 to TRBJ2-3; 8 nucleotides match TRBD2. Losses at the gene ends were 0 bases for V and 2 bases for J; bases not matched to a gene: 5. The CDR3 totals 16 residues. The germline CDR1 and CDR2 sequences are SGDLS and YYNGEE. The CDR3 region has the DNA TGTGCCAGCAGCGTAGACCCAGCGGGGGCCACAGATACGCAGTATTTT. It encodes CASSVDPAGATDTQYF.

With respect to this clone: At one end, the junction sequence differs from germline, possibly due to a read error. J is TRBJ2-7 and V is TRBV5-1, with D possibly being TRBD1 (6 bases). The germline V gene has CDR1 SGHRS and CDR2 YFSETQ. This CDR3 has 16 residues. The CDR3: CATSSEGIGTQYEQYF. The CDR3 DNA follows: TGCGCCACCAGCTCCGAAGGGATAGGGACACAATACGAGCAGTACTTC.